The 20 T cell receptor beta chains below all came from one sample that was sequenced in a study of tumor-infiltrating lymphocytes in oesophageal squamous cell carcinoma. In TCRdb, the PCR reads were re-called with MiXCR into one record per CDR3 protein. The repertoire consists of approximately 12,000 distinct CDR3 sequences, with about three fifths occurring once and the leading ten covering roughly 37%. Input material: esophageal tumor tissue. The receptor set was obtained from a male donor with esophageal squamous cell carcinoma.

The V call is TRBV24-1, the J call TRBJ2-3; D unclear. The V end lost 9 bases, the J end lost 2 bases, and 11 bases lay between the germline ends. The CDR3 has 13 amino acids. Germline values: CDR1 KGHDR, CDR2 SFDVKD. CDR3 DNA sequence: TGTGCCACCTACGACTTCTCCACAGATACGCAGTATTTT. Its translation is CATYDFSTDTQYF.

The chain combines TRBV6-2 or TRBV6-3 with TRBJ2-1; D remains ambiguous. Trimming removed 2 bases at V and 5 bases at J, with 7 bases between. Germline lookup yields CDR1 MNHEY and CDR2 SVGEGT. The CDR3 covers 13 residues. This CDR3 is CASSYGSNNEQFF. The CDR3 DNA sequence: TGTGCCAGCAGTTACGGCTCTAACAATGAGCAGTTCTTC.

J is TRBJ2-3 and V is TRBV7-6, with 9 positions matching TRBD1. The CDR3 has 16 amino acids. The trim removed 2 bases at V and 4 bases at J, leaving 7 bases unmatched. The germline CDR1 and CDR2 sequences are SGHVS and FNYEAQ. CDR3 residues: CASSLNRDRAADTQYF. In DNA form, the CDR3 reads TGTGCCAGCAGCTTAAATCGGGACAGGGCGGCAGATACGCAGTATTTT.

Only a few counts were recorded for this clonotype. The CDR3 carries no conserved terminal phenylalanine or tryptophan, so it likely arises from a read error. The DNA is left out, because the CDR3 cannot be placed on it with certainty; the CDR3 is given as TCRdb lists it. This chain joins TRBV7-3 and TRBJ2-7; TRBD1, as called in the table, went unchecked against the DNA. The CDR3 adds up to 15 amino acids, both ends counted. CDR1 is SGHTA, CDR2 FQGTGA, per germline. The chain's CDR3 is CASSREPHSPLHFGN.

Notes on this clonotype: Sequence at one end of the junction differs from germline and may be a read error. This rearrangement joins TRBV5-3 to TRBJ2-5; 7 bases match TRBD1. With the DNA end fitting TRBJ2-7 better, the J assignment may be wrong. TRBV5-3 is marked as an open reading frame, function uncertain. There are 14 residues in the CDR3. CDR3 residues: CASSSVGGYYEQYF. CDR3 DNA sequence: TGTGCCAGCAGCTCGGTAGGGGGCTATTACGAGCAGTACTTC.

Points on this clonotype: This clone may be a read error of a much larger clone one base away. The J gene is TRBJ2-7, the V gene TRBV28; D is undetermined. The J call is uncertain, as TRBJ2-1 better fits the DNA end. The CDR3 runs 13 residues. Germline-derived CDR1 and CDR2 are MDHEN and SYDVKM. The CDR3 DNA sequence: TGTGCCAGCAGTTTATACATCGGCTACGAGCAGTTCTTC. Protein sequence: CASSLYIGYEQFF.

The CDR3 loop reads CASSYLTGGYNYGYTF. The CDR3 DNA sequence: TGTGCCAGCAGTTACCTTACCGGGGGATATAACTATGGCTACACCTTC. This chain links TRBV6-6 with TRBJ1-2, with D tentatively TRBD1 (5 bases). The CDR3 totals 16 residues. V was cut by 2 bases and J by 1 base, with 14 bases left in between. The germline V gene has CDR1 MNHNY and CDR2 SVGAGI (reference sequence).

The chain uses TRBV7-6 and TRBJ1-1, with D possibly matching TRBD1 (6 bases). Germline values: CDR1 SGHVS, CDR2 FNYEAQ. Deletions cut 5 bases from V and 0 bases from J, with 16 bases between. The CDR3 extends over 16 amino acids. CDR3 region: CASSISGRGMNTEAFF. The CDR3, as DNA: TGTGCCAGCAGCATATCGGGGAGGGGGATGAACACTGAAGCTTTCTTT.

The gene calls are TRBV7-8 and TRBJ1-1; D is unresolved. This CDR3 spans 15 amino acids. V gave up 1 base and J gave up 3 bases, with 12 bases separating them. Germline CDR1 reads SGHVS; CDR2 reads FQNEAQ. CDR3 nucleotides: TGTGCCAGCAGCTTAGACCGCCGGGCGGACACTGAAGCTTTCTTT. Protein sequence: CASSLDRRADTEAFF. Based on the CDR3 plus reference TRBV7-8 and TRBJ1-1, the full variable domain is GAGVSQSPRYKVAKRGQDVALRCDPISGHVSLFWYQQALGQGPEFLTYFQNEAQLDKSGLPSDRFFAERPEGSVSTLKIQRTQQEDSAVYLCASSLDRRADTEAFFGQGTRLTVV.

CDR3 loop: CASSPAWSAYNEQYF. CDR3 coding DNA: TGTGCCAGCAGCCCCGCGTGGTCCGCCTACAATGAGCAGTACTTC. The chain has TRBV12-3 or TRBV12-4 and TRBJ2-1; no firm D call. The DNA matches TRBJ2-7 better at its end, which makes the J call doubtful. The CDR3 runs 15 residues.

The V gene is TRBV7-4, the J gene TRBJ1-1; tentatively, D is TRBD1 (6 bases). Between the trimmed V and J ends, which lost 1 base and 11 bases, there was a span of 14 bases. Germline V gives CDR1 SGHVT, CDR2 SQSDAQ. The CDR3 length is 13 residues. CDR3 protein: CASSLGGGGVAFF. As DNA, the CDR3 is TGTGCCAGCAGCTTAGGGGGGGGCGGAGTGGCTTTCTTT.

This sequence joins TRBV6-1 and TRBJ2-5, with D unclear. The DNA end favors TRBJ2-7, so the J call may be wrong. This CDR3 spans 15 amino acids. CDR1 and CDR2 (germline): MNHNS, SASEGT. The CDR3 loop is CASSENPRFWYEQYF. CDR3 sequence (DNA): TGTGCCAGCAGTGAAAACCCCCGCTTTTGGTACGAGCAGTACTTC.

The V and J genes are TRBV5-1 and TRBJ2-1, with 10 nucleotides matching TRBD2. V was pared by 0 bases and J by 6 bases, with 6 bases of the junction left unmatched. Germline V lookup: CDR1 SGHRS, CDR2 YFSETQ. This CDR3 has 16 residues. This chain's CDR3 is CASSLERLAGSNEQFF. The CDR3 region has the DNA TGCGCCAGCAGCTTGGAAAGACTAGCGGGCTCCAATGAGCAGTTCTTC.

In nucleotides, the CDR3 is TGTGCCAGCAGCTTGACTAGCGGGAGTGGCGATGAGCAGTTCTTC. Encoded protein: CASSLTSGSGDEQFF. The genes are TRBV7-4 and TRBJ2-7; the match to TRBD2 covers 12 bases. The J call may be in error: the DNA end matches TRBJ2-1 better. Germline loops: CDR1 SGHVT, CDR2 SQSDAQ. The CDR3 covers 15 residues.

By frequency in the sample, this clonotype is medium-sized (0.01 to 0.1%). The J gene is TRBJ2-3, the V gene TRBV11-2, with D perhaps TRBD2 (6 bases). From germline, CDR1 is SGHAT and CDR2 FQNNGV. V was clipped by 1 base and J by 4 bases, with 18 bases between them. The CDR3 has 17 residues. CDR3 nucleotides: TGTGCCAGCAGCTTAGGGACCCCCGGGAGCGGCGCAGATACGCAGTATTTT. Translation gives CASSLGTPGSGADTQYF.

This clonotype is labeled as medium-sized (0.01 to 0.1%). The rearrangement uses TRBV7-9 and TRBJ1-5; tentative D call: TRBD1 (5 bases). This CDR3 has 14 amino acids. Germline V lookup: CDR1 SEHNR, CDR2 FQNEAQ (reference sequence). V dropped 1 base and J dropped 1 base, with 5 bases sitting between them. The DNA of the CDR3 is TGTGCCAGCAGCTTAGGACAGAGCAATCAGCCCCAGCATTTT. Translated, it gives CASSLGQSNQPQHF.

By share, this clonotype counts as medium-sized. The V and J genes are TRBV27 and TRBJ2-7; no definite D call. The V gene lost 2 bases and the J gene lost 7 bases, with 12 bases spanning the gap. Per the germline V gene, CDR1 is MNHEY and CDR2 is SMNVEV (reference sequence). The CDR3 extends over 13 amino acids. DNA for the CDR3: TGTGCCAGCAGTTTAGGAGTTCCTGGTGAGCAGTACTTC. Amino acids: CASSLGVPGEQYF.

With regard to this clonotype: This is likely a read error, given that the CDR3 carries no conserved phenylalanine or tryptophan at its end. Because the CDR3's place on the DNA is in doubt, the DNA is left out and the CDR3 is given as listed by TCRdb. The chain couples TRBV12-3 or TRBV12-4 to TRBJ2-4; the table's D gene call, TRBD1, was not cross checked with the DNA. The CDR3 adds up to 8 amino acids, both ends counted. This chain's CDR3 is CASSGGTG.

The chain recombines TRBV7-8 with TRBJ2-5; D uncertain. Germline V CDR1 and CDR2: SGHVS, FQNEAQ. This CDR3 is built from 11 residues. Trimming cost V 3 bases and J 4 bases, with 3 bases left between them. DNA of the CDR3: TGTGCCAGCAGCTTTACAGAGACCCAGTACTTC. Protein sequence: CASSFTETQYF.

This chain links TRBV12-3 or TRBV12-4 with TRBJ2-7; D remains ambiguous. The DNA matches TRBJ2-5 better at its end, which makes the J call doubtful. The CDR3 contains 18 residues. CDR3 region: CASSFSIVVGWDQETQYF. CDR3 DNA: TGTGCCAGCAGTTTTTCGATTGTGGTTGGGTGGGACCAAGAGACCCAGTACTTC.